This T cell receptor beta chain was captured in a study of blood T cell repertoires in COVID-19. Study-wide background: Collection of acute and convalescent COVID-19 samples took place in the United States, Italy and Spain. Nucleic acid was either cDNA or gDNA, and it came from T cells, B-cell-depleted T cells, or PBMCs.

Authors' data handling: Amplification of reference gene primers provided the estimated nucleated cell counts. Assay used: immunoSEQ multiplex PCR; TCRdb lists only in-frame clones, some missing. V and J calls and clone size come straight from that table; D and trimming were deduced from the DNA. Of about 61,000 clones listed, more than 85% are singletons. The ends were cut back, 7 bases at V and 3 bases at J, with 19 bases in the middle. The CDR3 extends over 16 amino acids. Per the germline V gene, CDR1 is LNHDA and CDR2 is SQIVND (reference sequence). This TCR was sampled from a man at least 80 years old in a cohort sampled during active COVID-19. Specimen: peripheral blood. The V and J genes are TRBV19 and TRBJ1-5; the D gene is possibly TRBD1 (5 bases). CDR3 DNA sequence: TGTGCCAGTACCATCAGCCAGGGCAGGGCCAATCAGCCCCAGCATTTT. Translating it yields CASTISQGRANQPQHF.